The clone carrying this TCR beta chain was recorded at least ten times. TCRdb called the RACE reads again in MiXCR, with one record for every CDR3 protein. Of under 50,000 distinct CDR3 sequences listed, over 9.5% are singletons. The data were obtained in a study of human T cells and chemical hapten exposure. Study details: From small differences in pooled library volume came most of the variation in per-sample TCR yields.

The time point denotes: patch test 3, about 24 weeks after DPC sensitization. Treatment given: therapeutic diphenylcyclopropenone sensitization with weekly scalp DPC. Unfractionated whole blood was the source from which total RNA was extracted. With 4 bases removed from V and 7 bases from J, the gap between germline ends came to 15 bases. Germline CDR1 is SGHKS and CDR2 is YYEKEE (reference sequence). This CDR3 is 14 amino acids long. The receptor was isolated from a woman in her forties with alopecia areata. Some clones in this sample may be carry-over from other donors' samples. The source material was whole blood, sampled in connection with sensitization to the hapten diphenylcyclopropenone (DPC). The J gene is TRBJ1-5, the V gene TRBV5-5; maybe TRBD1 (5 bases). DNA for the CDR3: TGTGCCAGCAGCCGGGTCCCCCGGGGCCAGCCCCAGCATTTT. Its protein product is CASSRVPRGQPQHF. The variable domain in full, completed from reference TRBV5-5 and TRBJ1-5, reads DAGVTQSPTHLIKTRGQQVTLRCSPISGHKSVSWYQQVLGQGPQFIFQYYEKEERGRGNFPDRFSARQFPNYSSELNVNALLLGDSALYLCASSRVPRGQPQHFGDGTRLSIL.